This T cell receptor beta chain appears in the sequencing data of a study of blood T cell repertoires in COVID-19. This clone was seen more than once but under ten times. Profiled with immunoSEQ multiplex PCR; TCRdb holds only in-frame clones, not every one. The repertoire holds approximately 21,000 clones, with nearly 90% as singletons. Germline V CDR1 and CDR2: MNHEY, SVGAGI. CDR3 size: 16 residues. Trimming took off 0 bases at V and 5 bases at J, with 14 bases between the two ends. This TCR was recovered from a human donor with active COVID-19. The donor label of this sample is uncertain. Material for sequencing was peripheral blood. The rearrangement uses TRBV6-5 and TRBJ2-1; D might be TRBD2 (6 bases). This chain's CDR3 is CASSYSGAGSHNEQFF. In DNA form, the CDR3 reads TGTGCCAGCAGTTACTCGGGAGCGGGCAGTCACAATGAGCAGTTCTTC.